The TCR beta chain under discussion was sequenced for a study of blood T cell repertoires in COVID-19. Study in general: Samples came from the United States, Italy and Spain, spanning acute and convalescent COVID-19.

In the source study's methods: It was from reference gene primer amplification that nucleated cell counts were estimated. Clones were sequenced by immunoSEQ multiplex PCR, and TCRdb holds only the in-frame ones, with some missing. That table is the source of V, J and clone size, and D and trimming were worked out from the DNA. The sample records over 250,000 clones, approximately 91% being singletons. The V gene's germline CDR1 is SNHLY and CDR2 FYNNEI. The length of the CDR3 is 14 residues. The ends lost 5 bases at V and 5 bases at J; junction bases unmatched: 7. The chain couples TRBV2 to TRBJ1-1, with 8 nucleotides matching TRBD1. This sequence was found in a man aged 50 to 60 with acute or convalescent COVID-19. The sample was peripheral blood. The CDR3, as DNA: TGTGCCAGCAGTATAGGACAGGGAGGAACTGAAGCTTTCTTT. Translation gives CASSIGQGGTEAFF.